The 18 T cell receptor beta chains below all came from one sample that was sequenced in a study of OX40 agonist ivuxolimab in advanced cancers. Profiling relied on immunoSEQ multiplex PCR, and the TCRdb table lists in-frame clones only, not all of them. The repertoire includes more than 45,000 clones, approximately 81% of them detected once, and under 5.5% sits in the top ten. The input for sequencing was CD4+ or CD8+ T cells sorted from blood, taken in a trial of the OX40 agonist ivuxolimab. The receptor set was obtained from an adult with an advanced solid tumor such as melanoma, head and neck, liver or kidney cancer.

V is TRBV7-2 and J is TRBJ2-6, with D perhaps matching TRBD1 (6 bases). This CDR3 region has 12 residues. The V end was cut by 8 bases, the J end by 4 bases, with 6 bases between. Germline assignment: CDR1 SGHTA and CDR2 FQGNSA. This CDR3 reads CASGTGANVLTF. The CDR3, as DNA: TGTGCCAGCGGGACAGGGGCCAACGTCCTGACTTTC.

V is TRBV11-3 and J is TRBJ2-5; 11 bases fit TRBD2. The germline gives CDR1 SGHNT, CDR2 YENEEA. The V and J ends lost 5 bases and 4 bases, in that order; junction bases with no gene match: 9. The CDR3 has 16 amino acids. The CDR3 DNA reads TGTGCCAGCAGCCTTATAGCGGGAGGGATGGCAGAGACCCAGTACTTC. Translated, it gives CASSLIAGGMAETQYF.

The chain combines TRBV30 with TRBJ1-5; the D is unclear. The CDR3 loop spans 14 amino acids. Trimming shortened V by 2 bases and J by 0 bases, and 8 bases separated the two germline ends. Germline CDR1 is GTSNPN and CDR2 is SVGIG (reference sequence). CDR3 region: CAWSTLNSNQPQHF. DNA for the CDR3: TGTGCCTGGAGTACCCTTAATAGCAATCAGCCCCAGCATTTT.

This chain joins TRBV28 and TRBJ1-4; no firm D call. This CDR3 region has 13 residues. CDR1 MDHEN and CDR2 SYDVKM come from the germline V gene. Trimming removed 8 bases at V and 4 bases at J, with 11 bases between. DNA of the CDR3: TGTGCCAGCCGAAAGGTACTTAATGAAAAACTGTTTTTT. It is translated as CASRKVLNEKLFF.

This sequence joins TRBV12-5 and TRBJ1-1; D unclear. CDR1 is LGHNT and CDR2 is FRNRAP in the germline V gene. This CDR3 has 11 amino acids. V lost 2 bases and J 2 bases, leaving 0 bases between the germline ends. The CDR3 protein is CASGLNTEAFF. The CDR3 DNA sequence: TGTGCTAGTGGTTTGAACACTGAAGCTTTCTTT. The full variable domain, rest sourced from reference TRBV12-5 and TRBJ1-1, is DARVTQTPRHKVTEMGQEVTMRCQPILGHNTVFWYRQTMMQGLELLAYFRNRAPLDDSGMPKDRFSAEMPDATLATLKIQPSEPRDSAVYFCASGLNTEAFFGQGTRLTVV.

J is TRBJ2-2 and V is TRBV5-1; TRBD2 agrees at 7 bases. Trimming at V came to 0 bases and at J to 5 bases, leaving 7 bases not matched to a gene. Germline CDR1 SGHRS, CDR2 YFSETQ. The length of the CDR3 is 16 residues. The CDR3 spells CASSLAGTTPTGELFF. The CDR3 coding sequence is TGCGCCAGCAGCTTGGCCGGGACTACACCGACCGGGGAGCTGTTTTTT.

The V call is TRBV9, the J call TRBJ2-3; D possibly corresponds to TRBD2 (5 bases). Trimming stripped 0 bases from V and 0 bases from J, with 11 bases between. This CDR3 spans 16 amino acids. Germline V gene lookup returns CDR1 SGDLS and CDR2 YYNGEE. The DNA for the CDR3 is TGTGCCAGCAGCGTAGGGGCTAGCCCTAGCACAGATACGCAGTATTTT. It codes for CASSVGASPSTDTQYF.

The chain has TRBV30 and TRBJ2-7; the D call may be TRBD1 or TRBD2 (5 bases each). Looked up from germline, CDR1 is GTSNPN and CDR2 is SVGIG (reference sequence). Trimming cost V 3 bases and J 5 bases, with 23 bases left between them. The CDR3 has 16 residues. CDR3 amino acids: CAWRASQGVGRDEQYF. The CDR3 DNA reads TGTGCCTGGAGAGCCAGTCAGGGAGTAGGGCGCGACGAGCAGTACTTC.

The CDR3 bases are TGTGCCAGCAGTTACAGAAGACAGGGGCCGGCCTACGAGCAGTACTTC. It specifies CASSYRRQGPAYEQYF. This rearrangement joins TRBV6-5 to TRBJ2-7; 8 positions agree with TRBD1. CDR1 is MNHEY and CDR2 is SVGAGI in the germline V gene. The CDR3 loop spans 16 amino acids. J gave up 2 bases and V 2 bases, and 8 bases lay outside the gene matches.

The rearrangement joins TRBV11-1 to TRBJ2-3, with a possible D match to TRBD1 (6 bases). This CDR3 has 16 residues. The germline gives CDR1 SGHAT, CDR2 FQDESV (reference sequence). Trimming removed 5 bases at V and 0 bases at J, with 15 bases between. DNA for the CDR3: TGTGCCAGCAGCCACACCAGGGACACCAGCACAGATACGCAGTATTTT. The encoded protein is CASSHTRDTSTDTQYF.

The chain uses TRBV5-1 and TRBJ1-1; D unclear. Looked up from germline, CDR1 is SGHRS and CDR2 is YFSETQ. The CDR3 extends over 14 amino acids. Trimming took off 5 bases at V and 1 base at J, with 12 bases between the two ends. Here the CDR3 DNA reads TGCGCCAGCAGTACGAGTGGGTCGAACACTGAAGCTTTCTTT. It yields the protein CASSTSGSNTEAFF.

The rearrangement joins TRBV11-2 to TRBJ2-1; D not resolved. V lost 8 bases to trimming and J lost 9 bases, with 14 bases between them. This CDR3 comprises 12 residues. CDR1 and CDR2 from the germline V gene are SGHAT and FQNNGV. DNA of the CDR3: TGTGCCAGCGCCCGGTCAGGCATTGAGCAGTTCTTC. It encodes CASARSGIEQFF. Combining the CDR3 with reference TRBV11-2 and TRBJ2-1 gives the whole variable domain EAGVAQSPRYKIIEKRQSVAFWCNPISGHATLYWYQQILGQGPKLLIQFQNNGVVDDSQLPKDRFSAERLKGVDSTLKIQPAKLEDSAVYLCASARSGIEQFFGPGTRLTVL.

The chain joins TRBV19 to TRBJ1-1; D gene ambiguous. Germline V gene sequence: CDR1 LNHDA, CDR2 SQIVND (reference sequence). The germline V and J ends were trimmed by 5 bases and 2 bases, with 18 bases remaining between them. The CDR3 extends over 16 amino acids. CDR3 nucleotide sequence: TGTGCCAGTAGTCCGAAGGTAGGGCTTTCTAACACTGAAGCTTTCTTT. Its translation is CASSPKVGLSNTEAFF.

The CDR3 region has the DNA TGTGCCAGCAGCTTATTCGGACACTCATTGGAGACCCAGTACTTC. It specifies CASSLFGHSLETQYF. V is TRBV11-1 and J is TRBJ2-5; D is possibly TRBD1 (5 bases). The CDR3 totals 15 residues. Germline V CDR1 and CDR2: SGHAT, FQDESV (reference sequence). Trimming left V 2 bases short and J 5 bases short, with 15 bases between.

The V and J genes are TRBV19 and TRBJ2-2; the D gene is possibly TRBD2 (5 bases). The CDR3 consists of 14 residues. Looked up from germline, CDR1 is LNHDA and CDR2 is SQIVND (reference sequence). V was pared by 5 bases and J by 4 bases, with 11 bases between. CDR3 loop: CASSPTSFTGELFF. The CDR3 bases are TGTGCCAGTAGTCCTACTAGTTTCACCGGGGAGCTGTTTTTT.

The V gene is TRBV2, the J gene TRBJ2-2; the match to TRBD1 covers 8 bases. The germline gives CDR1 SNHLY, CDR2 FYNNEI. The V gene end was trimmed by 5 bases and the J gene end by 1 base; junction bases not matched to a gene: 6. The CDR3 loop spans 16 amino acids. CDR3 protein: CASSQRDRMNTGELFF. CDR3 DNA: TGTGCCAGCAGTCAAAGGGACAGGATGAACACCGGGGAGCTGTTTTTT.

This clone appeared a single time. The J gene is TRBJ2-3, the V gene TRBV6-1, with 8 nucleotides matching TRBD2. CDR1 is MNHNS, CDR2 SASEGT, per germline. Germline trimming cut 6 bases from V and 5 bases from J; bases unmatched to any gene: 7. The CDR3 covers 14 residues. CDR3 residues: CASRGAGGVDTQYF. For the CDR3, the DNA is TGTGCCAGCAGGGGGGCGGGAGGAGTAGATACGCAGTATTTT.

This chain links TRBV6-1 with TRBJ2-3; D ambiguous. The germline gives CDR1 MNHNS, CDR2 SASEGT. Trimming took 3 bases from V and 2 from J, leaving 15 bases between them. The CDR3 spans 16 residues. CDR3 region: CASSELGPSVTDTQYF. The CDR3 nucleotides are TGTGCCAGCAGTGAGTTAGGTCCATCGGTCACAGATACGCAGTATTTT.